A selection of T cell receptor beta chains follows, all from one sample in a study of cytomegalovirus exposure and HLA in healthy donors. The protocol was immunoSEQ multiplex PCR, while the TCRdb copy is restricted to in-frame clones and leaves out a portion. The data show about 110,000 clones, about two thirds seen once. The sequencing input was PBMCs. The receptors were gathered from a female donor in good health and CMV-seronegative. Each CDR3 is given with its conserved first and last residue. Each record gives: D gene, J gene, CDR3 length, V gene, clone size, CDR3 protein, CDR3 DNA. The D gene is left open where the match is weak. The size entry is marked missing in some rows and otherwise reads once, few, many or a size class.

TRBD1 TRBJ1-5 14 TRBV2 few CASHGTVGGQPQHF TGTGCCAGCCACGGGACAGTTGGGGGTCAGCCCCAGCATTTT
TRBD2 TRBJ2-7 15 TRBV6-1 once CASILGSGSSYEQYF TGTGCCAGCATCCTTGGGAGCGGGAGCTCCTACGAGCAGTACTTC
NA TRBJ2-3 14 TRBV5-1 few CASSFSTDSDTQYF TGCGCCAGCAGCTTTTCGACCGACAGCGATACGCAGTATTTT
NA TRBJ2-7 12 TRBV19 NA CASSTRGYEQYF TGTGCCAGTAGTACCCGGGGGTACGAGCAGTACTTC
NA TRBJ2-7 13 TRBV30 NA CAWSRRGLYEQYF TGTGCCTGGAGCCGGAGGGGGCTCTACGAGCAGTACTTC
TRBD1 TRBJ2-1 15 TRBV4-2 NA CASSQDRGPTLEQFF TGTGCCAGCAGCCAAGACAGGGGGCCCACCTTGGAGCAGTTCTTC
NA TRBJ1-1 14 TRBV27 NA CASSFRRVNTEAFF TGTGCCAGCAGTTTCCGCCGGGTGAACACTGAAGCTTTCTTT
TRBD2 TRBJ2-3 16 TRBV5-1 few CASSQGLATSTDTQYF TGCGCCAGCAGCCAAGGACTAGCGACTAGCACAGATACGCAGTATTTT
TRBD1 TRBJ1-1 15 TRBV27 NA CASSLSGTANTEAFF TGTGCCAGCAGTTTATCCGGGACAGCGAACACTGAAGCTTTCTTT
NA TRBJ1-3 15 TRBV5-1 once CASSPEVNSGNTIYF TGCGCCAGCAGTCCGGAGGTGAACTCTGGAAACACCATATATTTT
TRBD2 TRBJ2-3 16 TRBV10-3 NA CAISETAGGSTDTQYF TGTGCCATCAGTGAGACGGCGGGAGGGAGCACAGATACGCAGTATTTT
NA TRBJ1-5 15 TRBV7-2 NA CASSFEQGWRQPQHF TGTGCCAGCAGCTTTGAACAGGGATGGCGACAGCCCCAGCATTTT
TRBD1 TRBJ2-1 14 TRBV27 NA CASTPGQGYNEQFF TGTGCCAGCACTCCGGGACAGGGATATAATGAGCAGTTCTTC
TRBD2 TRBJ2-1 15 TRBV28 few CASSFVAGGINEQFF TGTGCCAGCAGTTTCGTAGCGGGAGGCATCAATGAGCAGTTCTTC
NA TRBJ2-1 14 TRBV6-1 NA CASSGISPYNEQFF TGTGCCAGCAGCGGGATTAGCCCCTACAATGAGCAGTTCTTC
TRBD1 TRBJ2-5 15 TRBV7-2 NA CASSLALTGIETQYF TGTGCCAGCAGCTTAGCCTTGACAGGGATCGAGACCCAGTACTTC
NA TRBJ2-7 12 TRBV7-9 few CASRSGVGEQYF TGTGCCAGCAGGTCAGGGGTCGGGGAGCAGTACTTC
TRBD2 TRBJ2-3 16 TRBV7-8 few CASSPEASGITDTQYF TGTGCCAGCAGCCCAGAGGCTAGCGGAATCACAGATACGCAGTATTTT
TRBD2 TRBJ2-1 15 TRBV29-1 few CSVEYRLAGYNEQFF TGCAGCGTTGAGTACCGACTAGCGGGGTACAATGAGCAGTTCTTC
TRBD2 TRBJ2-3 16 TRBV7-3 NA CASSLTAGEGFDTQYF TGTGCCAGCAGCTTAACGGCGGGAGAGGGTTTTGATACGCAGTATTTT
NA TRBJ2-1 14 TRBV5-1 NA CASSLDPTGYEQFF TGCGCCAGCAGCTTGGACCCCACAGGGTATGAGCAGTTCTTC